The 6 T cell receptor beta chains in this list originate from one sample, sequenced in a study of follicular helper T cells after annual influenza vaccination. The time point denotes: 2015-2016 season, 7 days after influenza vaccination. The method was immunoSEQ multiplex PCR; TCRdb's version includes in-frame clones alone and lacks a portion of them. The sample has approximately 9,800 clones; roughly 83% are singletons. The specimen was CXCR5- memory CD4+ T cells sorted from blood, collected 7 days after influenza vaccination. The receptors originated from an adult who received the influenza vaccine.

The V call is TRBV23-1, the J call TRBJ1-1; tentatively, D is TRBD1 (5 bases). Being an ORF, TRBV23-1 has a function that is uncertain. V was trimmed by 4 bases and J by 5 bases, leaving 11 bases between them. There are 13 residues in the CDR3. For the CDR3, the DNA is TGCGCCAGCAGTCCGGGGGGAGTTACTGAAGCTTTCTTT. This codes for CASSPGGVTEAFF.

The chain links TRBV7-2 to TRBJ1-1; D is unclear. CDR1 SGHTA and CDR2 FQGNSA come from the germline V gene. Between the trimmed V and J ends, which lost 6 bases and 6 bases, there was a span of 17 bases. This CDR3 comprises 14 residues. CDR3 amino acids: CASSLRASGAEAFF. The CDR3 coding sequence is TGTGCCAGCAGTTTAAGGGCCTCGGGTGCTGAAGCTTTCTTT.

The chain is built from TRBV30 and TRBJ2-2; possible D gene TRBD1, 6 bases. The CDR3 is made up of 14 amino acids. Trimming left V 3 bases short and J 4 bases short, with 12 bases between. CDR1 and CDR2 (germline): GTSNPN, SVGIG (reference sequence). Here the CDR3 DNA reads TGTGCCTGGAGAATCAGGGGCGGCACCGGGGAGCTGTTTTTT. It encodes CAWRIRGGTGELFF.

As DNA, the CDR3 is TGTGCCAGCAGCTTGGCGTGGGGGCTTAGGACTGAAGCTTTCTTT. Translated, it gives CASSLAWGLRTEAFF. The rearrangement uses TRBV5-6 and TRBJ1-1; maybe TRBD1 (6 bases). V was pared by 0 bases and J by 5 bases, with 14 bases between. The CDR3 totals 15 residues. CDR1 SGHDT and CDR2 YYEEEE come from the germline V gene.

The V gene is TRBV5-1, the J gene TRBJ2-5, with no clear D. The V gene's germline CDR1 is SGHRS and CDR2 YFSETQ. The CDR3 spans 11 residues. Between the trimmed V and J ends, which lost 1 base and 5 bases, there was a span of 3 bases. The DNA of the CDR3 is TGCGCCAGCAGCTTGATGGAGACCCAGTACTTC. Residues: CASSLMETQYF. The whole variable domain, filled in from reference TRBV5-1 and TRBJ2-5, reads KAGVTQTPRYLIKTRGQQVTLSCSPISGHRSVSWYQQTPGQGLQFLFEYFSETQRNKGNFPGRFSGRQFSNSRSEMNVSTLELGDSALYLCASSLMETQYFGPGTRLLVL.

V usage is TRBV7-9 and J usage is TRBJ2-1, with 7 bases lining up with TRBD1. The trim removed 2 bases at V and 7 bases at J, leaving 17 bases unmatched. Germline CDR1 and CDR2: SEHNR and FQNEAQ (reference sequence). The CDR3 spans 18 residues. The CDR3 loop is CASSLRLERGRMVNEQFF. The CDR3 bases are TGTGCCAGCAGCTTACGACTTGAGAGGGGGCGGATGGTAAATGAGCAGTTCTTC.